Listed below are T cell receptor beta chains from one sample, sequenced in a study of OX40 agonist ivuxolimab in advanced cancers. Some clones are missing from TCRdb's copy, which holds only in-frame ones; the method was immunoSEQ multiplex PCR. There are some 150,000 clones in the sample; 90% occur only once, and roughly 1.1% lies in the top ten. This specimen was CD4+ or CD8+ T cells sorted from blood, taken in a trial of the OX40 agonist ivuxolimab. The receptors were gathered from an adult with an advanced solid tumor such as melanoma, head and neck, liver or kidney cancer. The CDR3 runs from the conserved cysteine through the conserved F or W. The D gene is left open where the match is weak. Size is omitted from some rows. Given values are once, few, many or a class for expanded clones.

d_gene	abundance	v_gene	j_gene	CDR3aa	CDR3nt
NA	NA	TRBV2	TRBJ1-5	CASSPTTSYSNQPQHF	TGTGCCAGCAGCCCCACGACATCTTATAGCAATCAGCCCCAGCATTTT
NA	NA	TRBV6-1	TRBJ2-7	CASSAGGGSSYEQYF	TGTGCCAGCAGTGCAGGGGGAGGGAGCTCCTACGAGCAGTACTTC
NA	NA	TRBV27	TRBJ2-7	CASSPEGPPYEQYF	TGTGCCAGCAGTCCAGAGGGACCCCCCTACGAGCAGTACTTC
TRBD1	NA	TRBV5-4	TRBJ1-2	CASNQDLGDRAAYTF	TGTGCCAGCAACCAAGACCTTGGGGACAGGGCAGCGTACACCTTC
NA	NA	TRBV19	TRBJ2-1	CASSTLSGNEQFF	TGTGCCAGTAGTACCCTCTCGGGGAATGAGCAGTTCTTC
TRBD1	NA	TRBV11-1	TRBJ1-1	CASSLAGTGSTEAFF	TGTGCCAGCAGCTTAGCCGGGACAGGGTCCACTGAAGCTTTCTTT
NA	NA	TRBV7-9	TRBJ2-1	CASSTNRGDEQFF	TGTGCCAGCAGCACGAACCGGGGCGATGAGCAGTTCTTC
NA	NA	TRBV15	TRBJ2-7	CATRARASGTYEQYF	TGTGCCACCAGAGCCCGGGCATCCGGGACCTACGAGCAGTACTTC
NA	NA	TRBV6-6	TRBJ2-2	CASSYRELFF	TGTGCCAGCAGTTACAGGGAGCTGTTTTTT
TRBD2	NA	TRBV28	TRBJ2-7	CASSSSSGTYEQYF	TGTGCCAGCAGCTCGTCTAGCGGAACCTACGAGCAGTACTTC
TRBD2	NA	TRBV7-9	TRBJ2-7	CASSAGTRFTYEQYF	TGTGCCAGCAGCGCCGGGACTAGGTTTACCTACGAGCAGTACTTC
NA	NA	TRBV6-5	TRBJ2-7	CASSYSGGFEQYF	TGTGCCAGCAGTTACTCGGGAGGTTTCGAGCAGTACTTC
NA	NA	TRBV28	TRBJ2-1	CASHQFRGSYNEQFF	TGTGCCAGCCATCAGTTTCGCGGATCCTACAATGAGCAGTTCTTC
TRBD1	NA	TRBV6-1	TRBJ1-3	CASSEFPWTGSGNTIYF	TGTGCCAGCAGTGAATTCCCTTGGACAGGCTCTGGAAACACCATATATTTT
TRBD1	few	TRBV11-2	TRBJ1-2	CASSLTTGPMNYGYTF	TGTGCCAGCAGCTTGACGACAGGGCCAATGAACTATGGCTACACCTTC
NA	NA	TRBV4-2	TRBJ1-1	CASSQDEGWRSEAFF	TGTGCCAGCAGCCAAGATGAGGGCTGGAGGTCTGAAGCTTTCTTT
TRBD2	once	TRBV18	TRBJ2-1	CASSRGGSSYNEQFF	TGTGCCAGCTCACGAGGCGGGAGCTCCTACAATGAGCAGTTCTTC